This entry features one T cell receptor beta chain sequence. Antigen specificity is unknown. The sample comes from a study of T cell responses to AZD1222 COVID-19 vaccine. Study results and caveats: Clonal diversity was possibly underestimated, and white British individuals and females predominated among donors. Distributed over spike, vaccine-associated CD4 TCRs predominated at 160-218 and 743-854. Repertoire collection took place solely once the T cell response had peaked. Close to half of all spike-specific TCRs reportedly target regions of the variants that are unmutated.

Data came from immunoSEQ multiplex PCR; TCRdb stores just in-frame clones and leaves some out. The table records 100,000 to 150,000 clones, approximately 90% of them present only once. J gave up 3 bases and V 4 bases, and 9 bases lay outside the gene matches. This CDR3 region has 15 residues. Germline V gene lookup returns CDR1 SGHTA and CDR2 FQGNSA. This specimen consisted of peripheral blood, obtained on day 0 of AZD1222 vaccination. The rearrangement uses TRBV7-2 and TRBJ2-7; 7 nucleotides match TRBD2. The receptor's source is an adult in good health. The DNA for the CDR3 is TGTGCCAGCAGCTACACCGGGACTAAGCTCTACGAGCAGTACTTC. Translated, it gives CASSYTGTKLYEQYF.